These 2 T cell receptor beta chains share one sample of origin, sequenced in a study of blood T cell repertoires in COVID-19. TCRdb's copy holds only in-frame clones and misses some; the assay was immunoSEQ multiplex PCR. The sample has some 250,000 clones, about 80% seen once. The sample was peripheral blood. The receptors were gathered from a woman aged 80 or older with acute or convalescent COVID-19.

This clone was seen a handful of times. This CDR3 reads CASSPRGQNYGYTF. The DNA for the CDR3 is TGTGCCAGTAGTCCGCGGGGCCAGAACTATGGCTACACCTTC. V gene TRBV19 combines with J gene TRBJ1-2; maybe TRBD1 (5 bases). Germline V gives CDR1 LNHDA, CDR2 SQIVND (reference sequence). CDR3 length: 14 residues. V was cut by 5 bases and J by 2 bases, with 12 bases left in between.

This chain connects TRBV9 to TRBJ2-2; D may be TRBD2 (6 bases). The CDR3 sequence is 15 residues long. Per germline, CDR1 SGDLS and CDR2 YYNGEE. Between the trimmed V and J ends, which lost 2 bases and 2 bases, there was a span of 10 bases. CDR3 in amino acids: CASSVRDSNTGELFF. The CDR3 DNA is TGTGCCAGCAGCGTCCGGGACTCCAACACCGGGGAGCTGTTTTTT.